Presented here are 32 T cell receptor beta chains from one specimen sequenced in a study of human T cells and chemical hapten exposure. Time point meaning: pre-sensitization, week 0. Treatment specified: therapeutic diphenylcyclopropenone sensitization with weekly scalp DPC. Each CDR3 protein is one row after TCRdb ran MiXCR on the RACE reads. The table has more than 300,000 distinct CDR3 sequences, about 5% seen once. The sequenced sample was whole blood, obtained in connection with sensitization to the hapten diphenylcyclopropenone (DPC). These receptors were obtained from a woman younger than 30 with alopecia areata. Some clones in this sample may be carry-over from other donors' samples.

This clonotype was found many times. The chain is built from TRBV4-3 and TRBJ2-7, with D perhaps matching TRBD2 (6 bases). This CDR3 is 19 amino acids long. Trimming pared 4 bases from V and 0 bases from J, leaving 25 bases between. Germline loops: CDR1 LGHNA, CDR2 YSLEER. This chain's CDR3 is CASSRRGPGVKPNSYEQYF. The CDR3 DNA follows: TGCGCCAGCAGCCGCCGAGGGCCGGGAGTCAAACCTAACTCCTACGAGCAGTACTTC.

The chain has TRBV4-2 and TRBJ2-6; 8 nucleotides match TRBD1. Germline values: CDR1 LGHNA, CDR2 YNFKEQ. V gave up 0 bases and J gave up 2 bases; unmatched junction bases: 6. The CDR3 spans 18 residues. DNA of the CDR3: TGTGCCAGCAGCCAAGATAAGGCAGGGGGCGCTGGGGCCAACGTCCTGACTTTC. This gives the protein CASSQDKAGGAGANVLTF.

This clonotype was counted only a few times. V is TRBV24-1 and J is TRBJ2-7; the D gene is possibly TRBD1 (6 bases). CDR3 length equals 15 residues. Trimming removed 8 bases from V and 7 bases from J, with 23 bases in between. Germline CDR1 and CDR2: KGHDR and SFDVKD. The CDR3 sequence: CATKIGGDPCWEQYF. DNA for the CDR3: TGTGCCACCAAGATAGGGGGAGATCCTTGTTGGGAGCAGTACTTC.

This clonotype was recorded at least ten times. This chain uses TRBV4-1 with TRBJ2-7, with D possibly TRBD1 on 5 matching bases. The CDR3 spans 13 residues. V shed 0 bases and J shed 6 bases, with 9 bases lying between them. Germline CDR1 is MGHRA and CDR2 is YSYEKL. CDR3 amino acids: CASSQETQGEQYF. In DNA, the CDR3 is TGCGCCAGCAGCCAAGAAACCCAGGGCGAGCAGTACTTC.

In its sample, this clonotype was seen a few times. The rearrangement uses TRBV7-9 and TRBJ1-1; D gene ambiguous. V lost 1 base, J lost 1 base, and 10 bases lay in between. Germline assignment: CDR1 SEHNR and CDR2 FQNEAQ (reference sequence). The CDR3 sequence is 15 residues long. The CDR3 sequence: CASSLVGSKNTEAFF. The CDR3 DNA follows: TGTGCCAGCAGCTTAGTAGGCAGCAAGAACACTGAAGCTTTCTTT.

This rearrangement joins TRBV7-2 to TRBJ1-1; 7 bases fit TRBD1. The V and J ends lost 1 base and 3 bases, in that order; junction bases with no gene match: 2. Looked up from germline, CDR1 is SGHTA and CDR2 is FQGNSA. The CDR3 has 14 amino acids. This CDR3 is CASSLVRGHTEAFF. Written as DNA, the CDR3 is TGTGCCAGCAGCTTAGTTAGGGGGCACACTGAAGCTTTCTTT.

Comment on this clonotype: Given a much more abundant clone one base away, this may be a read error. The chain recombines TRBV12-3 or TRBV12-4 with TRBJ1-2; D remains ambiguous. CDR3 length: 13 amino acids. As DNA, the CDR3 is TGTGCCTGCAGACTGAGCCAGGACTATGGCTACACCTTC. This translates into CACRLSQDYGYTF.

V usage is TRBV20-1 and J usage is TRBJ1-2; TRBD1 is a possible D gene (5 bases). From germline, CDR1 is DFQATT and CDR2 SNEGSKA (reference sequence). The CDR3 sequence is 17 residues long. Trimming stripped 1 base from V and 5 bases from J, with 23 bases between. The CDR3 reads CSARGSGVKLTGYGYTF. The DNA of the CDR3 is TGCAGTGCTAGAGGGTCGGGGGTGAAGTTGACCGGGTATGGCTACACCTTC.

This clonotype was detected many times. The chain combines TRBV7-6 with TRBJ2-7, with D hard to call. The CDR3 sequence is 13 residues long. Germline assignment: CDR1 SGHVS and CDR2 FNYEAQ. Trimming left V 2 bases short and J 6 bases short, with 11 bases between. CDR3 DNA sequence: TGTGCCAGCAGCTTAAGTCAGAGAACCGAGCAGTACTTC. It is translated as CASSLSQRTEQYF.

The CDR3, as DNA: TGTGCCAGCAGCACAGGGGACATCTCTGGAAACACCATATATTTT. As protein: CASSTGDISGNTIYF. V usage is TRBV7-8 and J usage is TRBJ1-3; TRBD1 matches at 7 bases. The length of the CDR3 is 15 residues. J was trimmed by 0 bases and V by 5 bases; bases with no gene match: 4. Germline V lookup: CDR1 SGHVS, CDR2 FQNEAQ.

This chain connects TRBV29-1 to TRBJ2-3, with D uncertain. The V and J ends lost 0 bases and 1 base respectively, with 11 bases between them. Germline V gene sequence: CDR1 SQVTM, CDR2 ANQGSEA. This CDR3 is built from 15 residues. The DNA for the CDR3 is TGCAGCGTTGAAGATCGGCGGATGGGCACAGATACGCAGTATTTT. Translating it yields CSVEDRRMGTDTQYF.

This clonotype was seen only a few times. CDR3 sequence: CASSSRQRSLEDTQYF. CDR3 sequence (DNA): TGTGCCAGCAGTTCGAGACAGAGAAGTTTAGAGGATACGCAGTATTTT. V gene TRBV28 combines with J gene TRBJ2-3; D may be TRBD1 (5 bases). The germline V gene encodes CDR1 MDHEN and CDR2 SYDVKM. The CDR3 is 16 amino acids. V lost 4 bases, J lost 6 bases, and 20 bases lay in between.

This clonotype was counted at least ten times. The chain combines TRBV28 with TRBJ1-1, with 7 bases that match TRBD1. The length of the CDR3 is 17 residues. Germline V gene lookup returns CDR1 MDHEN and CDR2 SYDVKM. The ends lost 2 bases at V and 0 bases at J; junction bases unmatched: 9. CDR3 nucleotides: TGTGCCAGCAGTTTACCCCGACAGGGTGGGGTGAACACTGAAGCTTTCTTT. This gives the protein CASSLPRQGGVNTEAFF.

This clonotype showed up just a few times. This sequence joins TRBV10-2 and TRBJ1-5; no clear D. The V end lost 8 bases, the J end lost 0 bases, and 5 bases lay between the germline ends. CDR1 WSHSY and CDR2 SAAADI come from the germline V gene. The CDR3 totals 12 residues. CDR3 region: CASRNSNQPQHF. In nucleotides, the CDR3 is TGCGCCAGCCGGAATAGCAATCAGCCCCAGCATTTT.

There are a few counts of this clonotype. CDR3 residues: CASSLKDTIYF. Here the CDR3 DNA reads TGTGCCAGCAGTTTGAAGGACACCATATATTTT. This chain links TRBV12-3 or TRBV12-4 with TRBJ1-3; D not certain. V was clipped by 3 bases and J by 8 bases, with 5 bases between them. The CDR3 has 11 residues.

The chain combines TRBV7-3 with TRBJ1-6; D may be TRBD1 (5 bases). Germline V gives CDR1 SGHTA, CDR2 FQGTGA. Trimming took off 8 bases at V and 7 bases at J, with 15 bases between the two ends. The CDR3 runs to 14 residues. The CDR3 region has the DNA TGTGCCAGCGGAACCGGGACGGCCAATTCACCCCTCCACTTT. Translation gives CASGTGTANSPLHF.

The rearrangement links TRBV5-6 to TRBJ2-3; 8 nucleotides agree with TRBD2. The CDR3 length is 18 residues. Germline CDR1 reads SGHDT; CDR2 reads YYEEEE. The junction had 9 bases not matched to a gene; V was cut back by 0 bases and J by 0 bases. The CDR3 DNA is TGTGCCAGCAGCTTGGCAGCGGGGGACTTACTTAGCACAGATACGCAGTATTTT. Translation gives CASSLAAGDLLSTDTQYF. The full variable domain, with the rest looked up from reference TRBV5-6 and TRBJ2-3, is DAGVTQSPTHLIKTRGQQVTLRCSPKSGHDTVSWYQQALGQGPQFIFQYYEEEERQRGNFPDRFSGHQFPNYSSELNVNALLLGDSALYLCASSLAAGDLLSTDTQYFGPGTRLTVL.

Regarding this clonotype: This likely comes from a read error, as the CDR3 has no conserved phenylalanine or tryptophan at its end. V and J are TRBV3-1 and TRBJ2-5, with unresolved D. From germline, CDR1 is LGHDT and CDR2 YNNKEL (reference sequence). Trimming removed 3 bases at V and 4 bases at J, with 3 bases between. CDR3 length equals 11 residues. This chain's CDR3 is CASSHIETQYI. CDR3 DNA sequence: TGTGCCAGCAGCCACATAGAGACCCAGTACATC.

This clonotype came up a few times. The CDR3 DNA reads as TGTGCCAGCAGCTTAGAAGGATTGACCGATGAGCAGTTCTTC. It specifies CASSLEGLTDEQFF. V usage is TRBV7-9 and J usage is TRBJ2-1; unclear D gene. V was cut by 1 base and J by 8 bases, with 12 bases left in between. Germline V gene sequence: CDR1 SEHNR, CDR2 FQNEAQ (reference sequence). The CDR3 contains 14 residues.

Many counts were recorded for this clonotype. The CDR3 DNA reads TGTGCCAGCAGCTTAGTTGGACAGTTGAACACTGAAGCTTTCTTT. Amino acids: CASSLVGQLNTEAFF. The chain recombines TRBV7-2 with TRBJ1-1, with D possibly TRBD1 on 6 matching bases. V dropped 1 base and J dropped 0 bases, with 9 bases sitting between them. Germline CDR1 and CDR2: SGHTA and FQGNSA. CDR3 length: 15 residues. Drawing the rest from reference TRBV7-2 and TRBJ1-1, the complete variable domain is GAGVSQSPSNKVTEKGKDVELRCDPISGHTALYWYRQSLGQGLEFLIYFQGNSAPDKSGLPSDRFSAERTGGSVSTLTIQRTQQEDSAVYLCASSLVGQLNTEAFFGQGTRLTVV.

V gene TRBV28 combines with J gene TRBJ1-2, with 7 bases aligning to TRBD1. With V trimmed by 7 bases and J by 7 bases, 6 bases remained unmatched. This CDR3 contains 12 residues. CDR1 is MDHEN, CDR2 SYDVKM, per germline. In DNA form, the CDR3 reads TGTGCCAGCAATCCGACAGGGCTTGGCTACACCTTC. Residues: CASNPTGLGYTF.

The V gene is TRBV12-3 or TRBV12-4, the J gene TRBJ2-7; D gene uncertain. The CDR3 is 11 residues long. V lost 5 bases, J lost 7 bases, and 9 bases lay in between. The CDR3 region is CASSDTREQYF. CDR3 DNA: TGTGCCAGCAGTGATACCAGGGAGCAGTACTTC.

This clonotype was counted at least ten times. Here the CDR3 DNA reads TGTGCCAGCAGCTTAATCGGGTCTGGGGCCAACGTCCTGACTTTC. Encoded protein: CASSLIGSGANVLTF. The chain links TRBV7-8 to TRBJ2-6; no clear D gene. Trimming took 2 bases from V and 1 from J, leaving 6 bases between them. The CDR3 extends over 15 amino acids. Germline values: CDR1 SGHVS, CDR2 FQNEAQ.

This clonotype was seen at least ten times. The CDR3 nucleotides are TGTGCCAGCAGTTCAACTAGCGGGGCCTCCTACGAGCAGTACTTC. Protein product: CASSSTSGASYEQYF. The V and J genes are TRBV12-3 or TRBV12-4 and TRBJ2-7, with TRBD2 matching 10 bases. V shed 4 bases, J shed 0 bases, and the junction held 3 bases outside the gene matches. The CDR3 is 15 amino acids.

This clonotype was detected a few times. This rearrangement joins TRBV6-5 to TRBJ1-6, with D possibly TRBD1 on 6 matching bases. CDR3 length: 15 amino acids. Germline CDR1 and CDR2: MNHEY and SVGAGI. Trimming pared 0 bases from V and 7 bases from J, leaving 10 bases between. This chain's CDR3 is CASSYSTQGNSPLHF. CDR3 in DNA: TGTGCCAGCAGTTACTCGACACAGGGAAATTCACCCCTCCACTTT.

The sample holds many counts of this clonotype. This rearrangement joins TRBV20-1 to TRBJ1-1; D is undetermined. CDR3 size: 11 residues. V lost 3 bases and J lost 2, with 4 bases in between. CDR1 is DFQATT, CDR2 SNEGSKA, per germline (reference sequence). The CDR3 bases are TGCAGTGCTAGCGGCAACACTGAAGCTTTCTTT. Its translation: CSASGNTEAFF.

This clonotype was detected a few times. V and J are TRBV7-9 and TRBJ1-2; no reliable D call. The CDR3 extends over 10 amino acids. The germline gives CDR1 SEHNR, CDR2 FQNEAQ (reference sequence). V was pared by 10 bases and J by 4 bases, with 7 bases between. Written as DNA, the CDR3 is TGTGCCATACAGCTCTATGGCTACACCTTC. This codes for CAIQLYGYTF.

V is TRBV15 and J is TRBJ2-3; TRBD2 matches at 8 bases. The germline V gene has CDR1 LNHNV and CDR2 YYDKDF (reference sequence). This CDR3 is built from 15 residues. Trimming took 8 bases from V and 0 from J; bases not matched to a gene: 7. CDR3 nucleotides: TGTGCCACCGGGCGGGGGGCAGCTAGCACAGATACGCAGTATTTT. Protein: CATGRGAASTDTQYF.

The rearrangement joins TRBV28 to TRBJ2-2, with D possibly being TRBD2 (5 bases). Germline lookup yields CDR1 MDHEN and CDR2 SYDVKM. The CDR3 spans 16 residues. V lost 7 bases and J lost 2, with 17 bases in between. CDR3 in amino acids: CASTSVAGRNTGELFF. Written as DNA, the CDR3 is TGTGCCAGCACCTCCGTCGCGGGTAGAAACACCGGGGAGCTGTTTTTT.

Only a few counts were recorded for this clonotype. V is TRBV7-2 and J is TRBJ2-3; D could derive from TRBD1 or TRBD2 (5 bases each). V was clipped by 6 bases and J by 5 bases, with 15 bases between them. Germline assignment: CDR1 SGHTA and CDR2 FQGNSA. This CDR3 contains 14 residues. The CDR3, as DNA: TGTGCCAGCAGGTTGGGACCATTTATAGATACGCAGTATTTT. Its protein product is CASRLGPFIDTQYF.

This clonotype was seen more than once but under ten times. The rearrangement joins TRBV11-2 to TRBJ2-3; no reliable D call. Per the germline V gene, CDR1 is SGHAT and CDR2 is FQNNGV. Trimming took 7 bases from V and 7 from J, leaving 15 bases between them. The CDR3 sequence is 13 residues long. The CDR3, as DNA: TGTGCCAGCACCGATTTGAAAAGGCATACGCAGTATTTT. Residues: CASTDLKRHTQYF.

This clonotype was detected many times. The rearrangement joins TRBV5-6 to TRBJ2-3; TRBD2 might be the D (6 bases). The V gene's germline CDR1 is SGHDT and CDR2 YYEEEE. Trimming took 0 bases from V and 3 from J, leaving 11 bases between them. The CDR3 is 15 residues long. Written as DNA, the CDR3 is TGTGCCAGCAGCTTGGTTGCGGGGTTGACAGATACGCAGTATTTT. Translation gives CASSLVAGLTDTQYF.